This TCR beta chain was recovered during a study of cytomegalovirus exposure and HLA in healthy donors listed by TCRdb under 2017. Study-wide context: An earlier analysis of several hundred of the donors reported about 300 Gb of sequence data and some 110 million unique TCR beta sequences obtained from roughly 180 million T cells. An early release that covered about 600 HLA-typed donors contained approximately 320 gigabases of sequencing data and about 84 million unique TCR sequences. The genetic ancestry cluster associated with self-reported Caucasian donors included over 80% of the roughly 390 genotyped donors. The study was designed to test whether signatures of past pathogen exposure could be identified by cataloging public T cell receptors. The study used immunosequencing to profile the T cell repertoires of several hundred subjects and linked those repertoires to cytomegalovirus serostatus. Besides the first cohort of about 730 subjects, a separate validation cohort made up of over 95 different subjects was used. High-throughput TCR immunosequencing, statistical association of individual TCRs with disease status, and machine learning were combined to predict cytomegalovirus infection status. A later analysis re-analyzed previously published TCR beta repertoires from roughly 600 donors and added high-resolution HLA genotyping to study TCR occurrence patterns. The later analysis used no new phenotypic data to find candidate immune exposures, relying instead on TCR beta sequences and their occurrence across donors. An earlier analysis of several hundred of the donors applied high-throughput TCR beta sequencing to assess whether each TCR beta V gene segment acted as functional or pseudogenic. Donor age, sex, ethnicity and CMV serostatus were collected together with the repertoire data. Genome-wide SNP genotypes for about 60% of the roughly 670 donors were used in a later genetic analysis, which treated that subset as a discovery cohort. Every repertoire in the discovery cohort had been generated on one and the same sequencing platform. HLA typing covered class I and class II loci at four-digit resolution. Typing coverage varied by locus: about 620-630 donors for A, B, C, DRB1 and DQB1; 500 to 550 for DQA1; approximately 570 for DPA1; some 470 for DPB1. Roughly five DR-DQ haplotypes were handled as single units for association and clustering, since linkage in the cohort was strong. Among roughly 370 genotyped donors of the cohort, an average of approximately 230,000 unique TCR beta nucleotide sequences were sequenced per donor, roughly a sixth of them non-productive. Broader findings and caveats from the paper: The classifier was reported to diagnose cytomegalovirus status with high specificity and sensitivity in both the original and validation cohorts. Some IMGT-functional V segments, including TRBV6-2 and TRBV6-3, could not be distinguished by the 87-base-pair reads and were therefore excluded. An earlier analysis of around 540 of the donors showed that most TCR beta V segments appeared in productive rearrangements either about 87% or about 30% of the time, which broadly matched IMGT annotations. Sequencing depth was assumed to be roughly uniform across donors in the presence/absence analyses, though that assumption may not hold. HLA typing was unavailable for some donors at each locus, so association tests used only the typed subset. While some public TCRs were present in many individuals, most TCR sequences turned up only very rarely across donors. The cohort was sequenced for TCR beta chains only, and without alpha or paired-chain data the features that could be detected were limited. A further reported finding was that TCR beta sequences accurately predicted the HLA-A and HLA-B alleles for most subjects in the first cohort. A total of some 180 TCR beta chains were listed by the study as associated with cytomegalovirus. CMV serostatus was the only immune exposure information available for the cohort. When HLA alleles, especially DR and DQ, strongly co-occurred, attributing TCR associations to individual alleles was difficult. A later analysis found that HLA-associated TCR beta chains were more clonally expanded and had lower generation probabilities than equally common non-associated chains. A later genetic analysis associated a missense DCLRE1C variant with V-gene and J-gene trimming of TCR beta chains, and an independent cohort replicated the association. A few of the identified cytomegalovirus-associated TCR beta chains were confirmed in vitro to be specific for cytomegalovirus antigens. According to a later analysis, TCR association rates differed among HLA loci, with DRB1 alleles showing the most associated TCRs and HLA-C alleles showing the fewest. In a later genetic analysis, fewer N-insertions in productive TCRs were reported among donors in an Asian-associated ancestry cluster than the 666-donor mean. Several of the top co-occurrence clusters appeared to be linked to parvovirus B19, influenza, CMV and Epstein-Barr virus, according to a later analysis. In a later analysis, more than 15,000 TCR beta sequences were associated with specific HLA alleles at a false discovery rate of 0.05. Correlated functional status among segregating V segments might be attributable to linkage disequilibrium, but an unknown experimental factor could not be ruled out. According to a later analysis, most CMV-associated TCR beta chains appeared to be HLA-restricted, and the HLA associations seemed to be driven largely by CMV exposure. The sequencing pipeline was judged likely to have produced a cluster of highly shared sequence variants as a technical artifact. The authors suggested that the approach could potentially be extended to other disease states and immunological phenotypes. Because counts were too low, around 17 rarely observed V segments, including chromosome 9 orphons, were left out of the earlier analysis of some 640 of the donors.

In total, over 600 healthy bone marrow donors made up the cohort. All cohort members were sampled while nominally healthy, although unrecorded immune exposures were likely present. The donor tested CMV seronegative and was one of the 352 seronegative cohort members. Every donor gave a peripheral blood sample, and the peripheral blood mononuclear cells from that sample were used for TCR beta sequencing. Genomic DNA extraction from the blood cell samples was performed with the Qiagen DNeasy Blood Extraction Kit. Preparation of the library involved the immunoSEQ multiplex PCR assay. For the multiplex PCR, a mixture combining 60 forward primers for TCR Vbeta segments and 13 reverse primers for TCR Jbeta segments was used. Amplification of the CDR3 region of rearranged TCR beta genes was performed with a multiplex PCR assay on genomic DNA. Amplified TCR beta libraries were sequenced as 87-base-pair reads on the Illumina HiSeq System. The paper's processing steps were these. Across the 700 or so repertoires, a later analysis counted about 81 million unique TCR beta chains, some 11 million of which were shared by at least two donors. To remove PCR and sequencing errors, raw reads were error-corrected and collapsed into unique sequences using a nearest-neighbor algorithm that merged closely related sequences. CDR3 sequences were aligned to IMGT reference sequences to assign V, D and J gene segments. Each retained sequence needed at least a six-nucleotide match to both a V gene segment and a J gene segment. A rearrangement was called productive if the CDR3 had no stop codons and remained in frame with V and J, and every other rearrangement was called non-productive. Following IMGT convention, CDR3 was defined as the stretch from the second conserved V-encoded cysteine up to the conserved J-encoded phenylalanine. Sequences without an unambiguous match to a single V gene segment were excluded from the earlier analysis of several hundred of the donors. In an earlier analysis of roughly 600 of the donors, a V segment was called functional when productive rearrangements were above 56.7%, and segregating when the standard deviation between donors exceeded 5%. A statistical classification framework was developed to diagnose cytomegalovirus status using the catalog of TCR beta chain sequences. In a later analysis, V and J genes were assigned by comparing TCR nucleotide sequences against IMGT/GENE-DB human TR gene sequences. Using the TCRdist pipeline, a later analysis assigned CDR3 sequences along with most-parsimonious VDJ recombination scenarios. In a later analysis, every TCR beta chain was defined by the combination of its CDR3 amino acid sequence and its V-gene family, and reads without a unique V-gene family were dropped. As a way to deal with suspected cross-contamination and a sequencing artifact, a later analysis dropped 450 to 600 nucleotide sequences that were highly shared and had low generation probability. In a later analysis, a clonal expansion index was calculated for each public chain from normalized within-repertoire ranks of inferred template counts. In a later analysis, generation probabilities were computed using a VDJ recombination model fitted to out-of-frame rearrangements, and the results were checked against IGoR. A later analysis scored TCR-TCR, TCR-HLA and TCR-CMV co-occurrence with hypergeometric tests, applying a repertoire-size bias correction to TCR pairs. False discovery rates were estimated in a later analysis by permuting HLA or CMV assignments 20 times. A later analysis grouped co-occurring TCRs with DBSCAN, adding TCRdist sequence similarity when clustering within HLA-allele-positive subsets. Repertoires with fewer than 30,000 or more than 120,000 public chains, plus five repertoires with anomalous nucleotide sharing, were excluded from co-occurrence clustering. TCRdb limited this immuneACCESS table to in-frame rearrangements with V and J called. A share of clones is missing; checked studies link under half to unresolved V genes, and the rest is unexplained. V and J calls plus clone size are reproduced from that table; the DNA served to infer D and trimming. The sample profile shows roughly 180,000 clones; roughly 74% of them were found once. The top ten constitute approximately 2.6% of the sample.

The CDR3 measures 16 amino acids from cysteine to phenylalanine. Of all the DNA, just the CDR3 is kept, 48 bases in frame from base 1. V drops 5 bases and J drops 0 bases, leaving 15 bases in between. As encoded in the germline V gene (reference sequence), CDR1 is MNHEY while CDR2 is SMNVEV. In regard to this clone: Its antigen has not been determined. Base qualities are not at hand, and no much larger clone is one base apart.

Recombination joined TRBV27 with TRBJ2-3, with TRBD1 perhaps the D gene, on 5 matching bases. This receptor was taken from a female donor in good health and CMV-seronegative. Sample: PBMCs. The DNA is TGTGCCAGCAGTCTCCAGACAGTCACTAGCACAGATACGCAGTATTTT. It translates as CASSLQTVTSTDTQYF.